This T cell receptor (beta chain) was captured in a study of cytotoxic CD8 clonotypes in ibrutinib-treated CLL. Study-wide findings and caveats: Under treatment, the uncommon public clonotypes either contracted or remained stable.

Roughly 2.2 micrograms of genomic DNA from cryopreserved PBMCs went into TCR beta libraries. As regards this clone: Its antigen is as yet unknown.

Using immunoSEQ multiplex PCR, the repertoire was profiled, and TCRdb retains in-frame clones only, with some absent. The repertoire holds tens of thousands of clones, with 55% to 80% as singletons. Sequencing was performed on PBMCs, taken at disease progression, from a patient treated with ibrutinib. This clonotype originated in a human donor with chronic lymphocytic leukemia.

The CDR3 reads CASSSERSGQETQYF. CDR3 nucleotide sequence: TGTGCCAGCAGCTCAGAAAGGAGTGGGCAAGAGACCCAGTACTTC. The chain couples TRBV5-8 to TRBJ2-5; D ambiguous. Trimming took 3 bases from V and 2 from J, leaving 14 bases between them. CDR3 length: 15 residues. CDR1 is SGHTS, CDR2 YDEGEE, per germline.